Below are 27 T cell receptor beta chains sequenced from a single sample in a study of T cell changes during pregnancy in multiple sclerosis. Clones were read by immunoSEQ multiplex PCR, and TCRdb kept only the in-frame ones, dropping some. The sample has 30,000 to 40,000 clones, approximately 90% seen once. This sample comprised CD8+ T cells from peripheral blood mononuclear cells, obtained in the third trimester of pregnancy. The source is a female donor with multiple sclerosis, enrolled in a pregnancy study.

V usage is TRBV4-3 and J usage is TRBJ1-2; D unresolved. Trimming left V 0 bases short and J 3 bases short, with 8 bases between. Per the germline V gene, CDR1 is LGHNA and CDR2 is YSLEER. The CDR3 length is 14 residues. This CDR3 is CASSQDITDYGYTF. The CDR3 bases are TGCGCCAGCAGCCAAGATATAACAGACTATGGCTACACCTTC.

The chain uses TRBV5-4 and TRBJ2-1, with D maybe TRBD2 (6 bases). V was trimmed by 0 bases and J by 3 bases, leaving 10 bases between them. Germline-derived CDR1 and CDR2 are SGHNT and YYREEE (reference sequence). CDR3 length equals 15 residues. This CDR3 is CASSLAWGGYNEQFF. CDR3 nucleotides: TGTGCCAGCAGCTTGGCCTGGGGAGGCTACAATGAGCAGTTCTTC. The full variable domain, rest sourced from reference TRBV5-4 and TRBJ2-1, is ETGVTQSPTHLIKTRGQQVTLRCSSQSGHNTVSWYQQALGQGPQFIFQYYREEENGRGNFPPRFSGLQFPNYSSELNVNALELDDSALYLCASSLAWGGYNEQFFGPGTRLTVL.

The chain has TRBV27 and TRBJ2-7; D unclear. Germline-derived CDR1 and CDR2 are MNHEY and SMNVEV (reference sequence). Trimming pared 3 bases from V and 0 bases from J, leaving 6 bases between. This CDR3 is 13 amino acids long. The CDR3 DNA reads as TGTGCCAGCAGTTTGGTTAGCTCCTACGAGCAGTACTTC. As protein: CASSLVSSYEQYF.

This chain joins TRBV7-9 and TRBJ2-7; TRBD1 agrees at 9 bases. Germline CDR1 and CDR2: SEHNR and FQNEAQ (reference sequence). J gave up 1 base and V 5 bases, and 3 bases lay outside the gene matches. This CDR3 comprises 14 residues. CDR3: CASSQTGGSYEQYF. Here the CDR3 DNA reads TGTGCCAGCAGCCAGACAGGGGGGTCCTACGAGCAGTACTTC.

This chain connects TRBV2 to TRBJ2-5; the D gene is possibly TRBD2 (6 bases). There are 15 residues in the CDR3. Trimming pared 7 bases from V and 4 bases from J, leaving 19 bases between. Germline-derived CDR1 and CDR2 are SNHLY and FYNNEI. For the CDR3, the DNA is TGTGCCAGCACCCGAGGAGCTAGCGTTGCAGAGACCCAGTACTTC. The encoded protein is CASTRGASVAETQYF. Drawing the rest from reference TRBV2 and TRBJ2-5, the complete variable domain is EPEVTQTPSHQVTQMGQEVILRCVPISNHLYFYWYRQILGQKVEFLVSFYNNEISEKSEIFDDQFSVERPDGSNFTLKIRSTKLEDSAMYFCASTRGASVAETQYFGPGTRLLVL.

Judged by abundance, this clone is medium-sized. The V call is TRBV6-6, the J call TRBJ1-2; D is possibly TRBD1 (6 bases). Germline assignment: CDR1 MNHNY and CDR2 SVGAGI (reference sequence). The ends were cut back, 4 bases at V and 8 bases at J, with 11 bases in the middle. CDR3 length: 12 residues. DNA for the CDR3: TGTGCCAGCAGTTTCCCAGGGGACGGCTACACCTTC. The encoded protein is CASSFPGDGYTF.

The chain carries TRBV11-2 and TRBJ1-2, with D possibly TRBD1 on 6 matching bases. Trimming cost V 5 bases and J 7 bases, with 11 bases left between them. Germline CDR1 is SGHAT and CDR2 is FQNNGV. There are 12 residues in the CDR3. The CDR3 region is CASSHTGFGYTF. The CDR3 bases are TGTGCCAGCAGCCATACAGGGTTTGGCTACACCTTC.

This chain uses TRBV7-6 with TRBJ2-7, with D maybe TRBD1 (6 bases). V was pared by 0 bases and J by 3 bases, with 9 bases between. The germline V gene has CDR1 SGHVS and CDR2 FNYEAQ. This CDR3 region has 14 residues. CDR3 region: CASSLARGNYEQYF. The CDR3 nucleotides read TGTGCCAGCAGCTTAGCCAGGGGAAACTACGAGCAGTACTTC. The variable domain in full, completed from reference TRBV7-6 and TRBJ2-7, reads GAGVSQSPRYKVTKRGQDVALRCDPISGHVSLYWYRQALGQGPEFLTYFNYEAQQDKSGLPNDRFSAERPEGSISTLTIQRTEQRDSAMYRCASSLARGNYEQYFGPGTRLTVT.

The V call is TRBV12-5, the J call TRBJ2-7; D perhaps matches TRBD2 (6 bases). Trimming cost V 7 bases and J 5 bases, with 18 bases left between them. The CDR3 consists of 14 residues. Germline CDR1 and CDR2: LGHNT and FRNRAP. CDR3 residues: CASAPLGSGDEQYF. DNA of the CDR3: TGTGCTAGTGCCCCATTGGGGTCGGGGGACGAGCAGTACTTC.

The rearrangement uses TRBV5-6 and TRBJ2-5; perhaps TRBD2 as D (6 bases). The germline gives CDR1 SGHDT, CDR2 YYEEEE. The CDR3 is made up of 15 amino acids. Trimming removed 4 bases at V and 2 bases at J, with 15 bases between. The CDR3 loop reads CASSLAPGTQETQYF. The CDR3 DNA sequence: TGTGCCAGCAGCCTGGCCCCGGGGACTCAAGAGACCCAGTACTTC.

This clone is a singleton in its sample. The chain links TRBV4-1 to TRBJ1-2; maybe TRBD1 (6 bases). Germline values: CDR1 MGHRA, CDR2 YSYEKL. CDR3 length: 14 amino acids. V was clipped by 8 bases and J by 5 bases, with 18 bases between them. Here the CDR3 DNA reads TGCGCCAGCCGGGGGGACGGGCAGGGGTATGGCTACACCTTC. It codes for CASRGDGQGYGYTF.

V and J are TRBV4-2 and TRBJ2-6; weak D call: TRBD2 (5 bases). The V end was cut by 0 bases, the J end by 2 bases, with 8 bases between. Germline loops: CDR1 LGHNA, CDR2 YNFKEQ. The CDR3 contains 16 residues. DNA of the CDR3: TGTGCCAGCAGCCAAGATGGAGGAGCTGGGGCCAACGTCCTGACTTTC. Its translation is CASSQDGGAGANVLTF.

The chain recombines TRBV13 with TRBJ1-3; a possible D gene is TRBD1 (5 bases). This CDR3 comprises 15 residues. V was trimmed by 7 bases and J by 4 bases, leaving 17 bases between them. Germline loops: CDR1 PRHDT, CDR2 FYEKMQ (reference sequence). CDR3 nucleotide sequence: TGTGCCAGCAAGGAGACAGTCGGTCCCGGAAACACCATATATTTT. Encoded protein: CASKETVGPGNTIYF.

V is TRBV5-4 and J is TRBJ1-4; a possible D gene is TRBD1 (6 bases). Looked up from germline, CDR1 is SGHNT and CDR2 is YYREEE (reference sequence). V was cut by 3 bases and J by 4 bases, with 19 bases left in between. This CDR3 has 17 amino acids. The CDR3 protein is CASSSFPTGLVNEKLFF. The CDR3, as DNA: TGTGCCAGCAGCTCATTTCCCACAGGGCTAGTTAATGAAAAACTGTTTTTT.

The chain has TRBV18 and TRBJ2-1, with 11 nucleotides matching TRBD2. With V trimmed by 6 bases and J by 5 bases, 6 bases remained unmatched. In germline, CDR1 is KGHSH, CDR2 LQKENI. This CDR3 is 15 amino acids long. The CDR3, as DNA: TGTGCCAGCTCTCCTAGCGGGGGGAGTAACAATGAGCAGTTCTTC. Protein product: CASSPSGGSNNEQFF. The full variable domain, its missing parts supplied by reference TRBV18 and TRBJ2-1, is NAGVMQNPRHLVRRRGQEARLRCSPMKGHSHVYWYRQLPEEGLKFMVYLQKENIIDESGMPKERFSAEFPKEGPSILRIQQVVRGDSAAYFCASSPSGGSNNEQFFGPGTRLTVL.

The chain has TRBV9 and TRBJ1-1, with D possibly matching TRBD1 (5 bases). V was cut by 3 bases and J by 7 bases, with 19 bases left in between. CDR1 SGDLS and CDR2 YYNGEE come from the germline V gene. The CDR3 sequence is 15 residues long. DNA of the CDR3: TGTGCCAGCAGCGGCTCCGGGAGCCGGAGGGGTGAAGCTTTCTTT. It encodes CASSGSGSRRGEAFF. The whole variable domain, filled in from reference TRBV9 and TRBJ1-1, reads DSGVTQTPKHLITATGQRVTLRCSPRSGDLSVYWYQQSLDQGLQFLIQYYNGEERAKGNILERFSAQQFPDLHSELNLSSLELGDSALYFCASSGSGSRRGEAFFGQGTRLTVV.

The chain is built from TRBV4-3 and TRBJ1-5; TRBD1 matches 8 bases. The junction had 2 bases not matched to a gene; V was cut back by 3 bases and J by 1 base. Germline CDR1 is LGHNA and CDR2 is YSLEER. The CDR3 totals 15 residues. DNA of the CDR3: TGCGCCAGCAGCCACCGGACAGGGAGCAATCAGCCCCAGCATTTT. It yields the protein CASSHRTGSNQPQHF.

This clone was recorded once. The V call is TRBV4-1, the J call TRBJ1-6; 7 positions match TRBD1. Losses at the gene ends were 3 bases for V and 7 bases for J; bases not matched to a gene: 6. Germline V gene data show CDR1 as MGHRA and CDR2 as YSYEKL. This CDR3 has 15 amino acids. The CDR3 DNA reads TGCGCCAGCAGCCAGGCCGGGACAGTGAATTCACCCCTCCACTTT. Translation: CASSQAGTVNSPLHF.

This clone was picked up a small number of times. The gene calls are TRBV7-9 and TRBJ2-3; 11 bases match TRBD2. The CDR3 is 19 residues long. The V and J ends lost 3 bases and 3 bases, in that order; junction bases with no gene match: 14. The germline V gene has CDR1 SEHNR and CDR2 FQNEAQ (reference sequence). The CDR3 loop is CASSFVLGLADRETDTQYF. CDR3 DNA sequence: TGTGCCAGCAGCTTTGTTTTGGGACTAGCGGACCGAGAGACAGATACGCAGTATTTT.

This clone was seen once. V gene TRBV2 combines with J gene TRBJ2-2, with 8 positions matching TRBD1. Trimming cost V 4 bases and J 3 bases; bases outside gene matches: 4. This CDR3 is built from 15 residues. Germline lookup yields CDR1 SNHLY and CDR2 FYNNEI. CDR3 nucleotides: TGTGCCAGCAGTGTGGGACAGGCGGACACCGGGGAGCTGTTTTTT. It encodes CASSVGQADTGELFF.

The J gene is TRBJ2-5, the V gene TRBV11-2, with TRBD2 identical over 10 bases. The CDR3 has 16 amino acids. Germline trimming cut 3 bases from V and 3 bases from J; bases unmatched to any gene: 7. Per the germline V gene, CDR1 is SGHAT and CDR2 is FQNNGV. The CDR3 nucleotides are TGTGCCAGCAGCTTTTTTAGCGGGGGGTCCGAAGAGACCCAGTACTTC. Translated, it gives CASSFFSGGSEETQYF.

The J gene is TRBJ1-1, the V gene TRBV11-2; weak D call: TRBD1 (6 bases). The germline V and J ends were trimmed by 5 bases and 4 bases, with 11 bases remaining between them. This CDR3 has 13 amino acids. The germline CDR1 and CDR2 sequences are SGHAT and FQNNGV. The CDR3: CASSPVGGTEAFF. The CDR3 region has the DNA TGTGCCAGCAGCCCAGTAGGGGGCACTGAAGCTTTCTTT. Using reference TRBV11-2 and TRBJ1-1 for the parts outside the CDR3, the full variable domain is EAGVAQSPRYKIIEKRQSVAFWCNPISGHATLYWYQQILGQGPKLLIQFQNNGVVDDSQLPKDRFSAERLKGVDSTLKIQPAKLEDSAVYLCASSPVGGTEAFFGQGTRLTVV.

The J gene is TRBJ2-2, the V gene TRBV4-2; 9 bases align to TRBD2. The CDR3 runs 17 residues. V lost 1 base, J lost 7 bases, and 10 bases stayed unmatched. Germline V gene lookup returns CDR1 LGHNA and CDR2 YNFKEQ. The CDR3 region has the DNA TGTGCCAGCAGCCAAGCGGAGACTAGCGGCTTGAACGGGGAGCTGTTTTTT. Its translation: CASSQAETSGLNGELFF.

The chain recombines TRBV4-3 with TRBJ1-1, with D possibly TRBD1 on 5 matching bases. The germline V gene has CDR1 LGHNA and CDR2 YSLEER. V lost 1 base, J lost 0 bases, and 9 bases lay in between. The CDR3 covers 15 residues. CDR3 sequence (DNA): TGCGCCAGCAGCCAAGTACAGGACCTGAACACTGAAGCTTTCTTT. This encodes CASSQVQDLNTEAFF.

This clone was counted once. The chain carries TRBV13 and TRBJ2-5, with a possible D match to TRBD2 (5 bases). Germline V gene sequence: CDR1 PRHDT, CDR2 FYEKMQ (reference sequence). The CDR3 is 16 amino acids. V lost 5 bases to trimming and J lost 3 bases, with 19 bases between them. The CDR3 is CASSPRSGGKEETQYF. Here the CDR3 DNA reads TGTGCCAGCAGCCCTCGTTCCGGAGGAAAAGAAGAGACCCAGTACTTC.

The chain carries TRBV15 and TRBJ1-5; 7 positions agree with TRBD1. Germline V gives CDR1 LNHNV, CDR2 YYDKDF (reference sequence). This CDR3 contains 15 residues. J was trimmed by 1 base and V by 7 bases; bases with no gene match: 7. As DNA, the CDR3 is TGTGCCACCACAAAGGGGACAGAGAGCAATCAGCCCCAGCATTTT. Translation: CATTKGTESNQPQHF. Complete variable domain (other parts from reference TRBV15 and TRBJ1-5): DAMVIQNPRYQVTQFGKPVTLSCSQTLNHNVMYWYQQKSSQAPKLLFHYYDKDFNNEADTPDNFQSRRPNTSFCFLDIRSPGLGDTAMYLCATTKGTESNQPQHFGDGTRLSIL.

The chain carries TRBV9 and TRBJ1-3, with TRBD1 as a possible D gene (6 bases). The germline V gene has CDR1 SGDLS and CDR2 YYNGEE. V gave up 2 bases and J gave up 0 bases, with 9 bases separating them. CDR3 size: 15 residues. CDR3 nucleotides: TGTGCCAGCAGCGTTGGACAGAGCTCTGGAAACACCATATATTTT. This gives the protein CASSVGQSSGNTIYF.